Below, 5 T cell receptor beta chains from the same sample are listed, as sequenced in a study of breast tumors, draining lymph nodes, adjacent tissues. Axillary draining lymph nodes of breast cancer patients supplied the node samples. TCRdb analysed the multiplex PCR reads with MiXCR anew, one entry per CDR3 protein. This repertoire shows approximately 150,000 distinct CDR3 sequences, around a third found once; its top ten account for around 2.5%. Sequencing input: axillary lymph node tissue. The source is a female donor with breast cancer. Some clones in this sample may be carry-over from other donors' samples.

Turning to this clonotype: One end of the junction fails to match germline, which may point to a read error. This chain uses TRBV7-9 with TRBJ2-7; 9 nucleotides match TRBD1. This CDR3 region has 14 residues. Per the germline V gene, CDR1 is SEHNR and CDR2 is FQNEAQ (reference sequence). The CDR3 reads CACSLQGQGDEQYF. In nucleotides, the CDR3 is TGTGCCTGCAGCCTCCAGGGACAGGGAGACGAGCAGTACTTC.

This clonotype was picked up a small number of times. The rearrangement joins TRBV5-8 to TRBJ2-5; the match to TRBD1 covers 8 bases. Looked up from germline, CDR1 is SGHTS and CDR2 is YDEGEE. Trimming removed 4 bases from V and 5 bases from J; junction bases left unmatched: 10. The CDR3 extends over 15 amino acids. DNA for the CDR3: TGTGCCAGCAGCCCGGGACAGGCAGGGGAGGAGACCCAGTACTTC. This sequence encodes CASSPGQAGEETQYF.

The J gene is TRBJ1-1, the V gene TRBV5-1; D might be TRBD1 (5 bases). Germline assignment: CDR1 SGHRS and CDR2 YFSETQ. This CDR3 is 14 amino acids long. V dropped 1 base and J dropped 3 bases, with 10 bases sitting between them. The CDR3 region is CASSLSWGDTEAFF. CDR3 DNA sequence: TGCGCCAGCAGCTTGTCTTGGGGGGACACTGAAGCTTTCTTT.

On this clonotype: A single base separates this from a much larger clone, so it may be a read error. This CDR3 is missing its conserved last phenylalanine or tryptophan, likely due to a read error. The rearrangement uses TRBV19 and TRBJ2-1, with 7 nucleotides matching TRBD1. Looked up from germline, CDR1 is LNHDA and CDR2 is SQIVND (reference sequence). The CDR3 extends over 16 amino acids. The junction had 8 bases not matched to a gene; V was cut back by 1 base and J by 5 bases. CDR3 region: CASSIVTGKVHNEQFS. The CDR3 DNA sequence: TGTGCCAGTAGTATAGTGACAGGGAAGGTCCACAATGAGCAGTTCTCC.

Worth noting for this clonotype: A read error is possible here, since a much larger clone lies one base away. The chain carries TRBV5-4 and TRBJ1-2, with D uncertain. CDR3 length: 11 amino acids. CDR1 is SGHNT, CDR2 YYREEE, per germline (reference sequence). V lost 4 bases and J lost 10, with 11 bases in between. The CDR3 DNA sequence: TGTGCCAGCAGCGGTAGTGATGCCTACACCTTC. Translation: CASSGSDAYTF.